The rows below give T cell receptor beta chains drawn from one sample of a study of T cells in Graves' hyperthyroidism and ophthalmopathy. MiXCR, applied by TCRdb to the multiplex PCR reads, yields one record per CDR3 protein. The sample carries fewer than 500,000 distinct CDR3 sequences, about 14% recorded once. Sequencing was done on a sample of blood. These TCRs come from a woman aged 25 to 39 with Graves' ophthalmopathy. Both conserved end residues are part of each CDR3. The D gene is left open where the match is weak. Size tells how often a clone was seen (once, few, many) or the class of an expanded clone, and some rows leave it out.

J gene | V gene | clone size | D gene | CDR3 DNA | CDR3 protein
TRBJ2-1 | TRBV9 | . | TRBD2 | TGTGCCAGCAGCGTAGACGGGGGGAGCTACAATGAGCAGTTCTTC | CASSVDGGSYNEQFF
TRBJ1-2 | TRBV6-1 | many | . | TGTGCCAGCAGTGATGATATCTATGGCTACACCTTC | CASSDDIYGYTF
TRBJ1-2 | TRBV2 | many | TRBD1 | TGTGCCAGCCGGCGGGACAGACAAATACTCTCAGCTAACTATGGCTACACCTTC | CASRRDRQILSANYGYTF
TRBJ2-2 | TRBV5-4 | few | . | TGTGCCAGCAGCCTAACCGCCGGGGCGGCCGGGGAGCTGTTTTTT | CASSLTAGAAGELFF
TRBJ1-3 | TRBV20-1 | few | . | TGCAGTGCTAGAAGGGACCGCGACTCTGGAAACACCATATATTTT | CSARRDRDSGNTIYF
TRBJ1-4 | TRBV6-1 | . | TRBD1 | TGTGCCAGCAGTCGAGACAGGGGGAATAAAAAACTGTTTTTT | CASSRDRGNKKLFF
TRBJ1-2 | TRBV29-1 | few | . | TGCAGCGTGGAACAGGGAACTCATGGCTACACCTTC | CSVEQGTHGYTF
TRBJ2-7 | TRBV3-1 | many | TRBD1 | TGTGCCAGCACCCAAGGGCCCGGGACAGGGTGGTCCTACGAGCAGTACTTC | CASTQGPGTGWSYEQYF
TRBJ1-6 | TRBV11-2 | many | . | TGTGCCAGCAGACCAGAGGGGGTTGCGCATTCACCCCTCCACTTT | CASRPEGVAHSPLHF
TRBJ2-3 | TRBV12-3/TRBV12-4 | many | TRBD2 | TGTGCCAGCAAAAAGCGGGGGGGCCAGGCAGATACGCAGTATTTT | CASKKRGGQADTQYF
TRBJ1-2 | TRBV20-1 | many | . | TGCAGTGCTAGAGATGGCGGGGCCCGCGGGACTAACTATGGCTACACCTTC | CSARDGGARGTNYGYTF
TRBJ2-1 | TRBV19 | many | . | TGTGCCAGTAGTATGATGAAGACAGCGTACAATGAGCAGTTCTTC | CASSMMKTAYNEQFF
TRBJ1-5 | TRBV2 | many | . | TGTGCCAGCAGTCTTCAGGGTAGTGGCAATCAGCCCCAGCATTTT | CASSLQGSGNQPQHF
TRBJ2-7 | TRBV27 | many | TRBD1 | TGTGCCAGCAGTTTGGGGACAGTCTACGAGCAGTACTTC | CASSLGTVYEQYF
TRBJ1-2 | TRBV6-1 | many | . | TGTGCCAGCACCGTACCGGGACACAGCTATGGCTACACCTTC | CASTVPGHSYGYTF
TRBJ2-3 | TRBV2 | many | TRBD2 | TGTGCCAGCCTTCCGACTAGCGGGGCAGATACGCAGTATTTT | CASLPTSGADTQYF
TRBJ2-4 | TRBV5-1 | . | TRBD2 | TGCGCCAGCAGCGGCGGGACTAGCGGGGGGGCCGCAGCCAAAAACATTCAGTACTTC | CASSGGTSGGAAAKNIQYF
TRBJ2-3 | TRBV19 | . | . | TGTGCCAGTACGGGGGGCACAGATACGCAGTATTTT | CASTGGTDTQYF
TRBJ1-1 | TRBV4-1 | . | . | TGCGCCAGCAGCCATACTGGCGGGGCCGCTGAAGCTTTCTTT | CASSHTGGAAEAFF
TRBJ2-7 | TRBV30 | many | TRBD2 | TGTGCCTGGAGATACCCCGGGGGGTACGAGCAGTACTTC | CAWRYPGGYEQYF
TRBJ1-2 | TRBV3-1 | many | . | TGTGCCAGCAGCGCCCCTGGTGGCGGCTACACCTTC | CASSAPGGGYTF
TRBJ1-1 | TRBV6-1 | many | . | TGTGCCAGCAGTGATCTGCGGGGTGAAGCTTTCTTT | CASSDLRGEAFF
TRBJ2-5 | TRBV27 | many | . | TGTGCCAGCAGTTTGGCCACTAGCCATAAAACGGAGACCCAGTACTTC | CASSLATSHKTETQYF
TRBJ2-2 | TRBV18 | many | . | TGTGCCAGCTCACGGGGACAGAACACCGGGGAGCTGTTTTTT | CASSRGQNTGELFF
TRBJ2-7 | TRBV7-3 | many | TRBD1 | TGTGCCAGCAGCCCCGCCTGGGACAGGGTCGAAGAGCAGTACTTC | CASSPAWDRVEEQYF
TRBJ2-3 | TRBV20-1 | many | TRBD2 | TGCAGTGCTAGCCCGACTAGCGGGGATGATACGCAGTATTTT | CSASPTSGDDTQYF
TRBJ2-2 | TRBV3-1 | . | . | TGTGCCGGCAGCCAAGGATCCGCTCCGAACACCGGGGAGCTGTTTTTT | CAGSQGSAPNTGELFF
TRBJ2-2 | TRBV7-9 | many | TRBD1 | TGTGCCAGCAGCTTAAGGACAGGAGTGAACACCGGGGAGCTGTTTTTT | CASSLRTGVNTGELFF
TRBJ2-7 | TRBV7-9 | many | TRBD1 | TGTGCCAGCAGCTGGGGACAGGGGGCTGTCGAGCAGTACTTC | CASSWGQGAVEQYF
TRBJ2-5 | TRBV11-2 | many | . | TGTGCCAGCAGCCCCCCAGAGGGCCCAAAGACCCAGTACTTC | CASSPPEGPKTQYF
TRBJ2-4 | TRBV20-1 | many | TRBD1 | TGCAGCGCCGAATCGCCAGCGACAGGGTTCGGGAAAAACATTCAGTACTTC | CSAESPATGFGKNIQYF
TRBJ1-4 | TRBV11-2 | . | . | TGTGCCAGCAGCTTATCTCCAGGGTGGGATGAAAAACTGTTTTTT | CASSLSPGWDEKLFF
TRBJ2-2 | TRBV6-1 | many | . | TGTGCCAGCAGTTCTCTATCGGACACCGGGGAGCTGTTTTTT | CASSSLSDTGELFF
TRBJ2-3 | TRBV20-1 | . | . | TGCAGTGCTAGGCACATATTAAGCACAGATACGCAGTATTTT | CSARHILSTDTQYF
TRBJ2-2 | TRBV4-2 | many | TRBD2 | TGTGCCAGCAGCCCCACTAGCGGGGCGAACACCGGGGAGCTGTTTTTT | CASSPTSGANTGELFF
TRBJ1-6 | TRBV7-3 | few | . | TGTGCCAGCAGCTTGGGGGAAAATTCACCCCTCCACTTT | CASSLGENSPLHF
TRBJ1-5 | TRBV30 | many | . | TGTGCCTGGAGTCCCAAAGAAGGGGGCAATCAGCCCCAGCATTTT | CAWSPKEGGNQPQHF
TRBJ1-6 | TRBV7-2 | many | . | TGTGCCAGCAGCTTAGCTAATTCACCCCTCCACTTT | CASSLANSPLHF
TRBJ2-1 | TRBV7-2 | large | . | TGTGCCAGCAGCGGGGGTCCTTGGAATGAGCAGTTCTTC | CASSGGPWNEQFF
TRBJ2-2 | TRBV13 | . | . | TGTGCCAGCAGCTTTTGGGGGGCCATAGGCTCGAACACCGGGGAGCTGTTTTTT | CASSFWGAIGSNTGELFF
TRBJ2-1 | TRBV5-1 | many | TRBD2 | TGCGCCAGCAGCCCAGGCGGGGGGTACAATGAGCAGTTCTTC | CASSPGGGYNEQFF
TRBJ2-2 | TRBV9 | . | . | TGTGCCAGCGGTTGGGGGGGGGCTGCCGGGGAGCTGTTTTTT | CASGWGGAAGELFF
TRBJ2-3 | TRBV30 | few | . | TGTGCCTGGGGTCCGAATACGCAGTATTTT | CAWGPNTQYF
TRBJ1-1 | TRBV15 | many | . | TGTGCCACCTCGGACAGAGATAACACTGAAGCTTTCTTT | CATSDRDNTEAFF
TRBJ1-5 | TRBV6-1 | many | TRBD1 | TGTGCCAGTGGGACAGAACCTCAGCCCCAGCATTTT | CASGTEPQPQHF
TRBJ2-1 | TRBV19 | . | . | TGTGCCAGTACCACATCCCGGGGGCGGGCCGGCAATGAGCAGTTCTTC | CASTTSRGRAGNEQFF
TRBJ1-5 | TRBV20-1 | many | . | TGCAGTGCTCGGGACGGAGGAACCAATCAGCCCCAGCATTTT | CSARDGGTNQPQHF
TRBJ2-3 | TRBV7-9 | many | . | TGTGCCAGCAGCTTAGAGGGGAGGAAAGATACGCAGTATTTT | CASSLEGRKDTQYF
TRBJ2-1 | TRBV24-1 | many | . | TGTGCCACCAGTGCCAGCTTAATGGGGTCCCACAATGAGCAGTTCTTC | CATSASLMGSHNEQFF
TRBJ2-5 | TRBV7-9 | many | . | TGTGCCAGCAGCTTGGCGGGGGCCCATCCCCGGGAGTACTTC | CASSLAGAHPREYF
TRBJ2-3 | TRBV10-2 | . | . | TGCGCCAGCAGTGAGTTGGTAGGGGGGACTAGCACAGATACGCAGTATTTT | CASSELVGGTSTDTQYF